This note documents a single T cell receptor beta chain sequence. The data belong to a study of T cell repertoires in cytomegalovirus infection. TCRdb reprocessed the reads via MiXCR and lists one record per CDR3 protein. The sample consists of around 530,000 distinct CDR3 sequences, approximately 26% of them appearing once. V lost 4 bases and J lost 6, with 13 bases in between. The CDR3 is made up of 14 amino acids. Germline values: CDR1 SEHNR, CDR2 FQNEAQ (reference sequence). The sequence was collected from a human donor in good health (CMV status not recorded). Some clones in this sample may be carry-over from other donors' samples. This chain connects TRBV7-9 to TRBJ1-5; weak D call: TRBD1 (6 bases). Specimen: PBMCs. Here the CDR3 reads CASSSYTGTQPQHF. CDR3 in DNA: TGTGCCAGCAGCTCTTACACAGGGACTCAGCCCCAGCATTTT.